This T cell receptor (beta chain) was recovered during a study of T cells in Graves' hyperthyroidism and ophthalmopathy. Study outcomes and limitations: Onset of ophthalmopathy came a median around 7.1 months after the model predicted it. Blood also carried most thyroid clonotypes expanded above 0.001.

The CDR3 loop spans 14 amino acids. Germline CDR1 LGHNA, CDR2 YSLEER. V lost 0 bases and J 4 bases, leaving 10 bases between the germline ends. Predating any ophthalmopathy symptoms, the blood sample was taken at first hyperthyroidism diagnosis. RNA transcripts gave rise to amplified TCR beta CDR3 regions. The study used the HTBI primer set for a first-round RT-PCR of the TCR CDR3. TCRdb re-analysed the multiplex PCR reads in MiXCR, keeping a single row per CDR3 protein. Of around 350,000 distinct CDR3 sequences in the sample, around 16% were seen once. With regard to this clonotype: What it recognizes is unknown.

The V call is TRBV4-3, the J call TRBJ2-7; D gene unclear. The receptor comes from a woman aged 18-35 years with Graves' hyperthyroidism that later progressed to Graves' ophthalmopathy. The sequenced material came from blood. CDR3 coding DNA: TGCGCCAGCAGCCAAGATCTTAGTAGGTACGAGCAGTACTTC. Encoded protein: CASSQDLSRYEQYF.